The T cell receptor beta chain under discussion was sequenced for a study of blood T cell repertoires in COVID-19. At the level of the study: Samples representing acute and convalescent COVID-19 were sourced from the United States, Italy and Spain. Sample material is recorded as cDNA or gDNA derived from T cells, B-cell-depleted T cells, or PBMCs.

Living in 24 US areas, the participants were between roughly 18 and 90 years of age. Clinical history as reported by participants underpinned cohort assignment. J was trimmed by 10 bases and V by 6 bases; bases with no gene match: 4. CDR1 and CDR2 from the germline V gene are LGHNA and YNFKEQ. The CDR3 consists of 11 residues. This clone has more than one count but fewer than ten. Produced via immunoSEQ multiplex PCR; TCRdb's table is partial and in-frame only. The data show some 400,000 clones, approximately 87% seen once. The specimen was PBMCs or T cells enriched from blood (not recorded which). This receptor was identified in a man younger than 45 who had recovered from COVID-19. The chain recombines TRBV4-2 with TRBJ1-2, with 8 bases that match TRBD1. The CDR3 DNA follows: TGTGCCAGCAGGGACAGGGAGAACTACACCTTC. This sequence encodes CASRDRENYTF.